This paragraph reports one T cell receptor beta chain. What it recognizes is unknown. The PCR employed 60 Vbeta primers together with 13 Jbeta primers. Sequencing used immunoSEQ multiplex PCR; TCRdb keeps in-frame clones, though not all of them. The sample lists about 140,000 clones; 80% were seen once. The data belong to a study of cytomegalovirus exposure and HLA in healthy donors. About the study: Among the 370 or so donors who were genotyped, about 80% fell in the genetic ancestry cluster that is associated with self-reported Caucasian donors.

Overall study results and limits: Some highly shared sequence variants likely arose as a pipeline artifact.

The J segment lost 2 bases and the V segment lost 4 bases, leaving 11 bases of the junction unmatched. The CDR3 spans 16 residues. The V gene's germline CDR1 is MDHEN and CDR2 SYDVKM. What was sequenced was PBMCs. The chain links TRBV28 to TRBJ2-7, with TRBD1 matching 7 bases. This clonotype was obtained from a man aged 35 to 55 in good health and CMV-seronegative. Written as DNA, the CDR3 is TGTGCCAGCAGTTCAGCAGGGACAGCAGTAACCTACGAGCAGTACTTC. It encodes CASSSAGTAVTYEQYF.